Included here is one T cell receptor beta chain sequence, with context. This record comes from a study of shared clonotypes between healthy human individuals. The assay was immunoSEQ multiplex PCR, and TCRdb's table has in-frame clones only and misses some. The table records 110,000 or so clones, around 71% of them present only once. Germline CDR1 reads SGHRS; CDR2 reads YFSETQ. The CDR3 totals 15 residues. V was cut by 0 bases and J by 5 bases, with 14 bases left in between. This chain joins TRBV5-1 and TRBJ2-5; D perhaps matches TRBD1 (6 bases). The TCR comes from a young woman in good health. The specimen was memory CD8+ T cells sorted from blood. Subset noted: CD45RO+ cells pooled with CCR7-negative TemRA cells. The CDR3 loop reads CASSLVQGFYETQYF. The CDR3 DNA sequence: TGCGCCAGCAGCTTGGTACAGGGCTTCTATGAGACCCAGTACTTC.